This TCR beta chain is drawn from a study of cytomegalovirus exposure and HLA in healthy donors. General study points: Within the data, a cluster of highly shared sequence variants was likely a sequencing artifact. Earlier analysis looked at TCR beta V segments, and most were productive about 87% or about 30% of the time. It emerged from a later analysis that several of the most significant clusters appeared to be linked to common viral pathogens.

PCR used 60 Vbeta primers and 13 Jbeta primers. Only in-frame clones appear in the TCRdb table, and some are missing; sequencing was by immunoSEQ multiplex PCR. The sample shows some 170,000 clones, approximately 78% of them seen only once. This CDR3 region has 14 residues. Trimming stripped 4 bases from V and 0 bases from J, with 12 bases between. From germline, CDR1 is SQVTM and CDR2 ANQGSEA. To note about this clone: What it binds is unknown.

The sample taken for sequencing was PBMCs. This clonotype was sampled from a girl under 10 years old in good health and CMV-seropositive. The chain has TRBV29-1 and TRBJ1-1; D gene unclear. Here the CDR3 reads CSVAAGAMNTEAFF. DNA of the CDR3: TGCAGCGTTGCCGCAGGCGCAATGAACACTGAAGCTTTCTTT.